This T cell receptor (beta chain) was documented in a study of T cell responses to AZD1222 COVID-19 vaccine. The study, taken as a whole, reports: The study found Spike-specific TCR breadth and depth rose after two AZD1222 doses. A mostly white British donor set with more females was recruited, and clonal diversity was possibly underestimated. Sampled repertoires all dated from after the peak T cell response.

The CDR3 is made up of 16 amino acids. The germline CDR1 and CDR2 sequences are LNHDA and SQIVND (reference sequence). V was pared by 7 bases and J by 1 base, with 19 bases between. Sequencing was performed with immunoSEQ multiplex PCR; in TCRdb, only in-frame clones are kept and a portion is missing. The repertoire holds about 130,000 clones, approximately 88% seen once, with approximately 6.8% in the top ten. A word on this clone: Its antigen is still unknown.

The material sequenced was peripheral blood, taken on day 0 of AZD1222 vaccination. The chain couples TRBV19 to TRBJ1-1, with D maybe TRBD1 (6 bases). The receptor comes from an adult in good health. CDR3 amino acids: CASTPQGSRGNTEAFF. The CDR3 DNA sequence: TGTGCCAGTACCCCCCAGGGGAGCAGGGGGAACACTGAAGCTTTCTTT.